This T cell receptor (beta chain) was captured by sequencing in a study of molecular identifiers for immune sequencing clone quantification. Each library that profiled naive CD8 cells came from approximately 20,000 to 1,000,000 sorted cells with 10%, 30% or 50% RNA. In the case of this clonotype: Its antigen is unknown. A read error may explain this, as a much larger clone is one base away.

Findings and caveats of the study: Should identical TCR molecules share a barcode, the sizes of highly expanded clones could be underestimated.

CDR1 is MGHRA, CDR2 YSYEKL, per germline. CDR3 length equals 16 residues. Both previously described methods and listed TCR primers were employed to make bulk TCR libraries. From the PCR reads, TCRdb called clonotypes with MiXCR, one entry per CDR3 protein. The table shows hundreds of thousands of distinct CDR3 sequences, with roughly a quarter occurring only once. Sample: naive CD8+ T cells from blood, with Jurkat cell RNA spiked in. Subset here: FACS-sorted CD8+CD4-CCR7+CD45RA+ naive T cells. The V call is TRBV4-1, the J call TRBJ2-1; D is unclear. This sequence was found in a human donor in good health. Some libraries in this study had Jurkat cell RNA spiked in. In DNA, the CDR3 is TGCGCCGGCAGCCAGCAGAATACAGCTTACTACAATGAGCAGTTCTTC. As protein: CAGSQQNTAYYNEQFF.